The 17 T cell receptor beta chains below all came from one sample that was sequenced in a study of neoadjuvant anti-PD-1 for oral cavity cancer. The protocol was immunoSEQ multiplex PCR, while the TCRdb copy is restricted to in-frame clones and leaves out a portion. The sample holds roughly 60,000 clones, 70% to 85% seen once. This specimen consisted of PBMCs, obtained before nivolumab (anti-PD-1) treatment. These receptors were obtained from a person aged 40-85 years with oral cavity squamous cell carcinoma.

The CDR3 region is CASSPQTGGRFGYTF. For the CDR3, the DNA is TGTGCCAGCAGTCCCCAAACAGGGGGTAGGTTTGGCTACACCTTC. The chain carries TRBV6-1 and TRBJ1-2; 8 bases map to TRBD1. With V trimmed by 5 bases and J by 7 bases, 12 bases remained unmatched. The germline V gene encodes CDR1 MNHNS and CDR2 SASEGT. This CDR3 region has 15 residues.

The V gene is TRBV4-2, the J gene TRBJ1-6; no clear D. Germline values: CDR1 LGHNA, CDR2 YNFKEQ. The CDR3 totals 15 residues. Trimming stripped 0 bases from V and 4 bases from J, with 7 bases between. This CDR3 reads CASSQDVSYNSPLHF. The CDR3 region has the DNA TGTGCCAGCAGCCAAGACGTCTCTTATAATTCACCCCTCCACTTT.

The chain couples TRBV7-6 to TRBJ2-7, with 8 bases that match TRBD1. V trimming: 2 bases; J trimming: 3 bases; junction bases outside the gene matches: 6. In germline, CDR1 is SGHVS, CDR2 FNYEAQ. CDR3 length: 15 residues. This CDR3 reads CASSLKAGGVYEQYF. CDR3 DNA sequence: TGTGCCAGCAGCTTAAAGGCAGGGGGCGTCTACGAGCAGTACTTC. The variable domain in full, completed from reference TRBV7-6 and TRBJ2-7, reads GAGVSQSPRYKVTKRGQDVALRCDPISGHVSLYWYRQALGQGPEFLTYFNYEAQQDKSGLPNDRFSAERPEGSISTLTIQRTEQRDSAMYRCASSLKAGGVYEQYFGPGTRLTVT.

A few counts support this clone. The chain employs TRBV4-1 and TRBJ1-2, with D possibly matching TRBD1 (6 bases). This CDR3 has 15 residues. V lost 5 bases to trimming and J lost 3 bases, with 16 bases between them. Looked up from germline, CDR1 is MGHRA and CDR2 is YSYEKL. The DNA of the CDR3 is TGCGCCAGCAGCTTTACAGGGAGTTTGGACTATGGCTACACCTTC. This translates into CASSFTGSLDYGYTF.

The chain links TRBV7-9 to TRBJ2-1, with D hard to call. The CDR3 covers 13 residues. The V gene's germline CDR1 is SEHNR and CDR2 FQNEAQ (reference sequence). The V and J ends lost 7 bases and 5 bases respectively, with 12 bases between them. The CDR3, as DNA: TGTGCCAGCACCACCCCCTATGACAATGAGCAGTTCTTC. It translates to CASTTPYDNEQFF.

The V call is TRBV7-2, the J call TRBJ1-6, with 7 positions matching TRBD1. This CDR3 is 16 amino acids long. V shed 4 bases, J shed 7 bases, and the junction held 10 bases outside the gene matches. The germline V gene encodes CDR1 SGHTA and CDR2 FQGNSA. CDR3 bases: TGTGCCAGCAGCTCGTCAACCAACAGGGGAAATTCACCCCTCCACTTT. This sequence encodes CASSSSTNRGNSPLHF.

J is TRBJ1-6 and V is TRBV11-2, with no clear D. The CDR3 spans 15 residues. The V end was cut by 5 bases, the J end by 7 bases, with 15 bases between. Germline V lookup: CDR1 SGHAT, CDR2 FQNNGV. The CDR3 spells CASSPPGFRNSPLHF. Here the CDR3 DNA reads TGTGCCAGCAGCCCCCCGGGGTTTAGAAATTCACCCCTCCACTTT.

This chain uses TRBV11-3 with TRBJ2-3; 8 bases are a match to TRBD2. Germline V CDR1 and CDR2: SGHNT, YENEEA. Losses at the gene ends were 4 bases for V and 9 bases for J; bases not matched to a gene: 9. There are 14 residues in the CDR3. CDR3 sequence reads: CASSYETSGGTQYF. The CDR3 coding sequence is TGTGCCAGCAGCTACGAAACTAGCGGTGGAACGCAGTATTTT.

This CDR3 is CASSPRGTIEFYEQYF. DNA of the CDR3: TGTGCCAGCAGCCCACGTGGGACTATAGAATTTTACGAGCAGTACTTC. The chain has TRBV9 and TRBJ2-7, with 7 nucleotides matching TRBD2. The germline V gene encodes CDR1 SGDLS and CDR2 YYNGEE. Germline trimming cut 4 bases from V and 4 bases from J; bases unmatched to any gene: 14. The CDR3 length is 16 residues.

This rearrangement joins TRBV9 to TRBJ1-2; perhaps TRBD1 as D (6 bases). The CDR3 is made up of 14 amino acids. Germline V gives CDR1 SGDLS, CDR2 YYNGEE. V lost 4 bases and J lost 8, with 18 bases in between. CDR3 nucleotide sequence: TGTGCCAGCAGCCCACCGGACAGTGTAGGAGGCTACACCTTC. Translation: CASSPPDSVGGYTF.

DNA for the CDR3: TGCGCCAGCAGCCCAGGACTAGCGGGGGGGACAGAGACCCAGTACTTC. As protein: CASSPGLAGGTETQYF. V and J are TRBV4-1 and TRBJ2-5; 15 bases map to TRBD2. J lost 4 bases, V lost 4 bases, and 4 bases had no gene match. Germline V lookup: CDR1 MGHRA, CDR2 YSYEKL. The CDR3 loop spans 16 amino acids.

Written as DNA, the CDR3 is TGCGCCAGCAGTGAGTGGACAGGGAGCGGCTACACCTTC. Protein sequence: CASSEWTGSGYTF. The chain joins TRBV10-1 to TRBJ1-2; TRBD1 agrees at 8 bases. Germline assignment: CDR1 WNHNN and CDR2 SYGVQD (reference sequence). With V trimmed by 1 base and J by 8 bases, 3 bases remained unmatched. This CDR3 spans 13 amino acids.

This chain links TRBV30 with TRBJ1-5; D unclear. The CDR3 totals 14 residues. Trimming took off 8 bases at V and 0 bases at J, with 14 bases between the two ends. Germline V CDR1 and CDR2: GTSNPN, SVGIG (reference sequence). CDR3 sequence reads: CAGGLQYSNQPQHF. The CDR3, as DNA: TGTGCCGGAGGTCTCCAATATAGCAATCAGCCCCAGCATTTT.

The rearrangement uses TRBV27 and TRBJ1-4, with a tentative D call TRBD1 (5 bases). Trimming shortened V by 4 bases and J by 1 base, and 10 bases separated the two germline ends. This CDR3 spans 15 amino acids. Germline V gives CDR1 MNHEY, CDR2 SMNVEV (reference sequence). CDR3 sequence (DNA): TGTGCCAGCAGTTCCCTCCAGGGAACTAATGAAAAACTGTTTTTT. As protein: CASSSLQGTNEKLFF.

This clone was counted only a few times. The CDR3 DNA sequence: TGTGCCAGCGATGACGGGAGCTATGGCTACACCTTC. Its translation: CASDDGSYGYTF. The chain couples TRBV2 to TRBJ1-2; no reliable D call. The V gene lost 8 bases and the J gene lost 4 bases, with 11 bases spanning the gap. This CDR3 is 12 amino acids long. Germline lookup yields CDR1 SNHLY and CDR2 FYNNEI.

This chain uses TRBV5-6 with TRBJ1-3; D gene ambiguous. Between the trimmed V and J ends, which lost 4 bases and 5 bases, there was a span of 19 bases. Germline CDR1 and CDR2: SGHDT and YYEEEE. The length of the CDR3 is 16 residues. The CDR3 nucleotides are TGTGCCAGCAGCGACGACGGGTCCTCGAGTAGAAACACCATATATTTT. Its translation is CASSDDGSSSRNTIYF.

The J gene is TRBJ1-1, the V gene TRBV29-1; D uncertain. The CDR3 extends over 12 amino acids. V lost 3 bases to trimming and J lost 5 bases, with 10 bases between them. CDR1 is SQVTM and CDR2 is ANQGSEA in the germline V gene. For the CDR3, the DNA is TGCAGCGTTGATGACTTAACTACTGAAGCTTTCTTT. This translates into CSVDDLTTEAFF.